This T cell receptor (beta chain) was sequenced during a study of shared clonotypes between healthy human individuals. General observations from the study: The sole specimen, blood, was sampled, and tissue repertoires likely differ.

Worth noting for this clone: As yet, its antigen is unknown.

CDR1 is MNHNS, CDR2 SASEGT, per germline. The J segment lost 2 bases and the V segment lost 1 base, leaving 5 bases of the junction unmatched. CDR3 length equals 17 residues. Sequenced by immunoSEQ multiplex PCR; TCRdb stores in-frame clones only, minus some. The sample comprises 900,000 to 1,200,000 clones, 75% to 85% of which are singletons, and more than 0.55% rests with the top ten. This TCR derives from a man in his late teens or twenties in good health. Some clones in this sample may be carry-over from other donors' samples. The chain joins TRBV6-1 to TRBJ2-5; 12 bases agree with TRBD2. Sequencing input: memory CD4+ T cells from PBMCs. Stated subset: CD45RA-negative fraction. CDR3 sequence (DNA): TGTGCCAGCAGTGAAGGGCTAGCGGGAGGGCCTCAAGAGACCCAGTACTTC. As protein: CASSEGLAGGPQETQYF.